Listed below are T cell receptor beta chains from one sample, sequenced in a study of T cells after yellow fever vaccination. One entry per CDR3 protein results from TCRdb running MiXCR on the 5' RACE reads. The sample yields approximately 610,000 distinct CDR3 sequences, roughly 17% seen once. This material consisted of PBMCs, taken about 5 days after the first yellow fever vaccination. These receptors were taken from a man between 18 and 29 years old who received the YFV17D yellow fever vaccine. CDR3s leave out the opening cysteine and the closing phenylalanine or tryptophan.

v_gene,CDR3aa
TRBV7-2,ASSSPGFYNEQF
TRBV4-1,ASSQLTGGSYGYT
TRBV5-1,ASSAALAGTDTQY
TRBV5-1,ASSRRQGLLTDTQY
TRBV7-8,AGSGGNTDTQY
TRBV6-1,ASNPFPDGRSSTDTQY
TRBV6-1,ASSEVSSGTYEQY
TRBV7-2,ASSLASMNTEAF
TRBV7-2,ASSGGQDRNIQY
TRBV6-5,AIPRVKEKLF
TRBV7-3,ASSLRGGPHNEQF
TRBV20-1,SARVRGGALTQY
TRBV7-8,ASSLSQDSGNTIY
TRBV20-1,SASISRELGAF
TRBV7-9,ASSLPRTDQTQY
TRBV5-1,ASSPGGGPEETQY
TRBV7-2,ASRRLAGELTDTQY
TRBV7-9,ASTSANTGELF
TRBV6-5,ASGFSGGPAGGRYT
TRBV11-2,ASSPAQGATQY
TRBV27,ASRPTEGTEAF
TRBV30,AWSVHSRVGYEQY
TRBV19,ASQDRDEQY
TRBV4-3,ASSPMGPSGELF
TRBV6-1,ASRNRDRIYGYT
TRBV7-2,ASSLEFSYNEQF
TRBV5-1,ASSLGARGGELF
TRBV30,AWSVRGVNTEAF
TRBV9,ASSAWGGLAGELF
TRBV9,ASSVEVGLMNTEAF
TRBV7-9,ASSLASRPQETQY
TRBV29-1,SVPRTANSGANVLT
TRBV11-2,ASSFGQQQETQY
TRBV28,ASSPLAHEQF
TRBV11-2,ASSLELYTGELF
TRBV11-2,ASSFGLAGGHGNEQF
TRBV18,ASSVMVDDQPQH
TRBV12-3/TRBV12-4,ASRYSGGDETQY
TRBV6-2/TRBV6-3,ASRSPGTGQSAQH
TRBV6-1,ASSGWVNEQF